A selection of T cell receptor beta chains follows, all from one sample in a study of synovial regulatory T cells in juvenile arthritis. The data were produced by immunoSEQ multiplex PCR, yet TCRdb's version contains in-frame clones alone and is incomplete. Here the sample table reports about 10,000 clones. Sequences were obtained from Treg cells from blood. The receptors come from a donor aged 2-30 years with juvenile idiopathic arthritis. CDR3s include the opening cysteine and the closing phenylalanine or tryptophan.

v_call	j_call	cdr3_aa
TRBV18	TRBJ1-5	CASSPPYRNQPQHF
TRBV6-1	TRBJ2-7	CASKGRDRGLYEQYF
TRBV19	TRBJ2-3	CASSIARGAADTQYF
TRBV10-3	TRBJ1-2	CATRDTNYGYTF
TRBV6-6	TRBJ1-2	CASSYSRVLGYTF
TRBV7-8	TRBJ2-2	CASSLAGANTGELFF
TRBV6-1	TRBJ2-2	CASRKREGGELFF
TRBV19	TRBJ2-7	CASRYEQYF
TRBV5-1	TRBJ2-1	CASSLGDYNEQFF
TRBV6-6	TRBJ1-2	CASSKDRGGSNYGYTF
TRBV2	TRBJ2-7	CASKRASYEQYF
TRBV5-6	TRBJ2-7	CASRGQRYEQYF
TRBV27	TRBJ2-3	CASSLYGSGADSLADTQYF
TRBV18	TRBJ1-1	CASSRTGNTEAFF
TRBV18	TRBJ2-1	CASSPRAGGAYNEQFF
TRBV12-5	TRBJ2-1	CASGSGLAARYNEQFF
TRBV4-1	TRBJ2-5	CASSQDFQETQYF
TRBV18	TRBJ1-1	CASSPNSLYMNTEAFF
TRBV19	TRBJ1-5	CASSWRTEFSNQPQHF
TRBV4-1	TRBJ2-7	CASSQVSHRGTYEQYF
TRBV2	TRBJ1-1	CASSVSPDTEAFF
TRBV19	TRBJ1-2	CASRLRQGARGYTF
TRBV19	TRBJ1-5	CASSLRSGQLNQPQHF
TRBV10-3	TRBJ2-1	CAISGGEPHNEQFF
TRBV6-1	TRBJ1-2	CASNEGQSYGYTF
TRBV19	TRBJ1-6	CASSRRTGESPLHF
TRBV11-2	TRBJ2-1	CASSLVLRRKNEQFF
TRBV10-3	TRBJ2-1	CAISRDTYNEQFF
TRBV7-2	TRBJ1-2	CASSLHSADGGYTF
TRBV5-6	TRBJ1-5	CASSFSGVQPQHF
TRBV18	TRBJ2-3	CASSPPRPGGQFVRDTQYF
TRBV2	TRBJ1-2	CASSAGGYYGYTF